Each of the 21 T cell receptor beta chains below was sequenced from the same sample in a study of cytomegalovirus exposure and HLA in healthy donors. A multiplex PCR was run with 60 Vbeta primers and 13 Jbeta primers. Only in-frame clones appear in the TCRdb table, and some are missing; sequencing was by immunoSEQ multiplex PCR. The sample shows tens of thousands of clones, roughly 80% of them seen only once. Sequenced material: PBMCs. The receptors stem from a woman aged 35 to 49 in good health and CMV-seropositive.

The rearrangement joins TRBV27 to TRBJ1-6; D is undetermined. This CDR3 has 14 amino acids. Looked up from germline, CDR1 is MNHEY and CDR2 is SMNVEV (reference sequence). V dropped 2 bases and J dropped 6 bases, with 8 bases sitting between them. CDR3 loop: CASSLAGINSPLHF. DNA of the CDR3: TGTGCCAGCAGTTTAGCAGGAATTAATTCACCCCTCCACTTT.

The table lists this clone with a count of one. In nucleotides, the CDR3 is TGTGCCAGCAGCCTGCAGGGGGGAGCTAACTATGGCTACACCTTC. Its translation: CASSLQGGANYGYTF. The chain joins TRBV9 to TRBJ1-2; 7 nucleotides match TRBD1. Unmatched junction bases numbered 6, after V lost 4 bases and J lost 0 bases. The CDR3 has 15 residues. In germline, CDR1 is SGDLS, CDR2 YYNGEE.

This clone was seen only a few times. V and J are TRBV21-1 and TRBJ1-1; the D call in the table, TRBD1, was not verified against the DNA. TRBV21-1 is shown as a pseudogene. The length of the CDR3 is 13 residues. The CDR3 coding sequence is TGTGCCAGCAGGACAGGGGCGAACACTGAAGCTTTCTTT. Encoded protein: CASRTGANTEAFF.

This rearrangement joins TRBV19 to TRBJ1-2, with D perhaps matching TRBD1 (6 bases). V gave up 3 bases and J gave up 0 bases, with 14 bases separating them. Germline values: CDR1 LNHDA, CDR2 SQIVND (reference sequence). The CDR3 consists of 16 residues. CDR3: CASSILDSTPNYGYTF. CDR3 nucleotide sequence: TGTGCCAGTAGTATCTTGGACAGCACACCTAACTATGGCTACACCTTC.

In its sample, this clone was seen a few times. The gene calls are TRBV7-2 and TRBJ1-1; D is uncertain. Germline V gene data show CDR1 as SGHTA and CDR2 as FQGNSA. The CDR3 consists of 12 residues. Between the trimmed V and J ends, which lost 5 bases and 3 bases, there was a span of 7 bases. CDR3: CASSPDYTEAFF. The CDR3 region has the DNA TGTGCCAGCAGCCCTGACTACACTGAAGCTTTCTTT.

This clone was detected only once. This chain connects TRBV5-6 to TRBJ1-2, with 7 bases fitting TRBD1. The germline V gene encodes CDR1 SGHDT and CDR2 YYEEEE. The CDR3 is 12 residues long. J lost 12 bases, V lost 0 bases, and 5 bases had no gene match. The CDR3 reads CASSLGDSADTF. CDR3 bases: TGTGCCAGCAGCTTGGGGGACAGTGCCGACACCTTC.

The J gene is TRBJ2-2, the V gene TRBV5-1; possibly TRBD2 for D (6 bases). The germline V gene encodes CDR1 SGHRS and CDR2 YFSETQ. The CDR3 has 16 amino acids. The V end lost 4 bases, the J end lost 0 bases, and 13 bases lay between the germline ends. Here the CDR3 reads CASSLRGGANTGELFF. DNA of the CDR3: TGCGCCAGCAGCCTTAGGGGAGGAGCGAACACCGGGGAGCTGTTTTTT.

The chain combines TRBV6-5 with TRBJ1-1, with no clear D. With 4 bases removed from V and 9 bases from J, the gap between germline ends came to 15 bases. The germline V gene encodes CDR1 MNHEY and CDR2 SVGAGI. The CDR3 has 13 residues. In nucleotides, the CDR3 is TGTGCCAGCAGTTTCCCCGGGGATTTAAAAGCTTTCTTT. It specifies CASSFPGDLKAFF.

The J gene is TRBJ1-1, the V gene TRBV5-1; 11 bases align to TRBD1. Germline V gene data show CDR1 as SGHRS and CDR2 as YFSETQ. The V gene end was trimmed by 4 bases and the J gene end by 8 bases; junction bases not matched to a gene: 4. The CDR3 extends over 13 amino acids. CDR3 sequence reads: CASSKRTGGEAFF. For the CDR3, the DNA is TGCGCCAGCAGCAAACGGACAGGGGGCGAAGCTTTCTTT.

In DNA form, the CDR3 reads TGTGCCAGCTCACGCGGGACAGGGGAAGGCTACACCTTC. Translated: CASSRGTGEGYTF. This chain uses TRBV18 with TRBJ1-2; 10 nucleotides align to TRBD1. This CDR3 has 13 residues. J lost 8 bases, V lost 4 bases, and 4 bases had no gene match. Germline CDR1 is KGHSH and CDR2 is LQKENI. The whole variable domain, filled in from reference TRBV18 and TRBJ1-2, reads NAGVMQNPRHLVRRRGQEARLRCSPMKGHSHVYWYRQLPEEGLKFMVYLQKENIIDESGMPKERFSAEFPKEGPSILRIQQVVRGDSAAYFCASSRGTGEGYTFGSGTRLTVV.

The chain recombines TRBV11-2 with TRBJ1-4; D is perhaps TRBD1 (6 bases). Germline V gene data show CDR1 as SGHAT and CDR2 as FQNNGV. V was cut by 1 base and J by 11 bases, with 11 bases left in between. The CDR3 loop spans 13 amino acids. CDR3 DNA: TGTGCCAGCAGCTTAGTAGGGGGTTGGAAACTGTTTTTT. Residues: CASSLVGGWKLFF.

V usage is TRBV4-1 and J usage is TRBJ1-2; perhaps TRBD1 as D (6 bases). This CDR3 spans 13 amino acids. Trimming took 0 bases from V and 5 from J, leaving 7 bases between them. Germline V CDR1 and CDR2: MGHRA, YSYEKL. CDR3 in amino acids: CASSQETGYGYTF. CDR3 nucleotides: TGCGCCAGCAGCCAAGAAACAGGGTATGGCTACACCTTC.

The table lists this clone with a count of one. This sequence joins TRBV13 and TRBJ2-7; 8 bases agree with TRBD1. The CDR3 is made up of 15 amino acids. Germline V gene lookup returns CDR1 PRHDT and CDR2 FYEKMQ (reference sequence). Unmatched junction bases numbered 8, after V lost 4 bases and J lost 3 bases. DNA of the CDR3: TGTGCCAGCAGCTCCCGGACAGGGAGCGACTACGAGCAGTACTTC. Protein: CASSSRTGSDYEQYF.

This clone was recorded only once. The rearrangement links TRBV4-1 to TRBJ2-1; unclear D gene. Per germline, CDR1 MGHRA and CDR2 YSYEKL. The CDR3 length is 14 residues. V dropped 0 bases and J dropped 8 bases, with 11 bases sitting between them. The CDR3 region has the DNA TGCGCCAGCAGCCAAGATCGGTCCGGGTATGAGCAGTTCTTC. Amino acids: CASSQDRSGYEQFF.

This clone has a single count. The chain recombines TRBV7-6 with TRBJ1-3, with 9 bases that match TRBD1. CDR1 and CDR2 (germline): SGHVS, FNYEAQ. The CDR3 is made up of 15 amino acids. The J segment lost 3 bases and the V segment lost 1 base, leaving 1 base of the junction unmatched. Here the CDR3 DNA reads TGTGCCAGCAGCTTAGAGACAGGGGGTGGAAACACCATATATTTT. Encoded protein: CASSLETGGGNTIYF.

This clone was seen more than once but under ten times. The V call is TRBV13, the J call TRBJ2-1, with 10 positions matching TRBD2. V trimming: 0 bases; J trimming: 9 bases; junction bases outside the gene matches: 8. Germline CDR1 and CDR2: PRHDT and FYEKMQ (reference sequence). The CDR3 spans 16 residues. CDR3: CASSLGYKRGGGEQFF. CDR3 in DNA: TGTGCCAGCAGCTTAGGATACAAGCGGGGGGGCGGTGAGCAGTTCTTC.

The CDR3 here is CASNQEGTSGGDTQYF. In nucleotides, the CDR3 is TGTGCCAGTAATCAGGAGGGGACTAGCGGGGGAGATACGCAGTATTTT. The chain recombines TRBV19 with TRBJ2-3; 14 nucleotides line up with TRBD2. The CDR3 loop spans 16 amino acids. The J segment lost 5 bases and the V segment lost 7 bases, leaving 8 bases of the junction unmatched. Germline-derived CDR1 and CDR2 are LNHDA and SQIVND (reference sequence).

The chain links TRBV7-2 to TRBJ1-1; D uncertain. The CDR3 extends over 13 amino acids. Germline loops: CDR1 SGHTA, CDR2 FQGNSA. V lost 5 bases, J lost 7 bases, and 14 bases lay in between. CDR3: CASSRGGVGEAFF. The CDR3, as DNA: TGTGCCAGCAGCCGAGGCGGGGTGGGTGAAGCTTTCTTT.

The chain carries TRBV5-1 and TRBJ2-1; D is uncertain. Trimming took 0 bases from V and 9 from J, leaving 4 bases between them. This CDR3 contains 11 residues. CDR1 is SGHRS and CDR2 is YFSETQ in the germline V gene. The CDR3 region is CASSLDTEQFF. The CDR3 nucleotides read TGCGCCAGCAGCTTGGACACTGAGCAGTTCTTC.

The V call is TRBV7-2, the J call TRBJ1-5, with 9 nucleotides matching TRBD1. The V and J ends lost 5 bases and 4 bases, in that order; junction bases with no gene match: 6. The CDR3 is made up of 15 amino acids. CDR1 SGHTA and CDR2 FQGNSA come from the germline V gene. The CDR3 reads CASSPVTGGNQPQHF. CDR3 DNA: TGTGCCAGCAGCCCAGTGACAGGGGGGAATCAGCCCCAGCATTTT.

The chain combines TRBV19 with TRBJ2-7; 10 bases are a match to TRBD2. Germline V gene data show CDR1 as LNHDA and CDR2 as SQIVND (reference sequence). CDR3 length: 15 amino acids. The trim removed 5 bases at V and 5 bases at J, leaving 9 bases unmatched. The CDR3 coding sequence is TGTGCCAGTAGTCCAACCTCTAGCGGGGGCGACGAGCAGTACTTC. Translated: CASSPTSSGGDEQYF.